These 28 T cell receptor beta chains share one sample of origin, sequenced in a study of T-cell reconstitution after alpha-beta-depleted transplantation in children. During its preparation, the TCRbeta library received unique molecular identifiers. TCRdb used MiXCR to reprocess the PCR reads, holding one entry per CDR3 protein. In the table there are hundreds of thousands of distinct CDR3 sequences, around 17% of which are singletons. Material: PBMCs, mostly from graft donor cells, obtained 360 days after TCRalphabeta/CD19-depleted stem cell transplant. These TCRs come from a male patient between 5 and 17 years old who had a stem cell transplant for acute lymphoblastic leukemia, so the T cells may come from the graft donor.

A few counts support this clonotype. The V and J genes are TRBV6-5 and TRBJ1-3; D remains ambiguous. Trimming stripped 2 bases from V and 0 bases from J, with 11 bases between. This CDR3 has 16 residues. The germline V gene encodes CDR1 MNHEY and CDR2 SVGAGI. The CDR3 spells CASSYAFAGSGNTIYF. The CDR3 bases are TGTGCCAGCAGTTACGCATTTGCGGGCTCTGGAAACACCATATATTTT.

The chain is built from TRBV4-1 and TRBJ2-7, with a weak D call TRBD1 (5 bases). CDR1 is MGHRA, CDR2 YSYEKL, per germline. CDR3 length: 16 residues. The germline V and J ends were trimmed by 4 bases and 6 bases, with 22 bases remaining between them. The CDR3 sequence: CASSRASGWRGIEQYF. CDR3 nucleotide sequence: TGCGCCAGCAGCCGCGCCTCAGGGTGGCGTGGGATCGAGCAGTACTTC.

The CDR3 DNA reads as TGTGCCAGCAGCTTAGAAGGGGCAGGTAGCGGCGAGCAGTACTTC. It translates to CASSLEGAGSGEQYF. The V and J genes are TRBV13 and TRBJ2-7; D might be TRBD2 (6 bases). The CDR3 runs to 15 residues. Trimming pared 1 base from V and 6 bases from J, leaving 16 bases between. CDR1 and CDR2 from the germline V gene are PRHDT and FYEKMQ (reference sequence).

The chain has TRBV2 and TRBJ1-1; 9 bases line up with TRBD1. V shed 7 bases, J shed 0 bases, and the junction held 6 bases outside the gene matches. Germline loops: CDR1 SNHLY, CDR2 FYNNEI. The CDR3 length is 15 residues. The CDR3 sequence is CASKNRGRVNTEAFF. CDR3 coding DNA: TGTGCCAGCAAGAACAGGGGGCGGGTGAACACTGAAGCTTTCTTT.

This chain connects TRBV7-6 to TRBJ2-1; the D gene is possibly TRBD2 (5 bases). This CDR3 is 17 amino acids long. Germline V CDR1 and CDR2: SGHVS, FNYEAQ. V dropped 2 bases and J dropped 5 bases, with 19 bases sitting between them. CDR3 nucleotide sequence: TGTGCCAGCAGCTTAACGCTACGAGCGGTAAAACACAATGAGCAGTTCTTC. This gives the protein CASSLTLRAVKHNEQFF.

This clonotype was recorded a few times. This chain's CDR3 is CASSPRTGLSTHNEQFF. The CDR3 DNA follows: TGTGCCAGCAGTCCCCGGACAGGGTTGTCGACCCACAATGAGCAGTTCTTC. This rearrangement joins TRBV12-3 or TRBV12-4 to TRBJ2-1; 8 positions agree with TRBD1. The CDR3 runs 17 residues. Losses at the gene ends were 5 bases for V and 5 bases for J; bases not matched to a gene: 14.

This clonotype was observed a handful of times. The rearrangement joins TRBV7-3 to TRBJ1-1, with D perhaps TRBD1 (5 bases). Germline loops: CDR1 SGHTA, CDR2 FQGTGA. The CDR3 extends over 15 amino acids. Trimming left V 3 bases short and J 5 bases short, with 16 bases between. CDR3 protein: CASSFGFPEGTEAFF. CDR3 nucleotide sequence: TGTGCCAGCAGCTTCGGGTTCCCTGAGGGGACTGAAGCTTTCTTT.

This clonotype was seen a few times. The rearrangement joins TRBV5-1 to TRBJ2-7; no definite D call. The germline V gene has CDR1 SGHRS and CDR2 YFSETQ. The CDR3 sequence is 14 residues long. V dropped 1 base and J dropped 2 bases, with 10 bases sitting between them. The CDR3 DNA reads TGCGCCAGCAGCTTGATACGCGGCGCCTACGAGCAGTACTTC. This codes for CASSLIRGAYEQYF. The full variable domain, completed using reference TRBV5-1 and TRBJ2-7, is KAGVTQTPRYLIKTRGQQVTLSCSPISGHRSVSWYQQTPGQGLQFLFEYFSETQRNKGNFPGRFSGRQFSNSRSEMNVSTLELGDSALYLCASSLIRGAYEQYFGPGTRLTVT.

In nucleotides, the CDR3 is TGCGCCAGCAGCCTCAGAGAGTCGAGGGGCACCGGGGAGCTGTTTTTT. Translation: CASSLRESRGTGELFF. This sequence joins TRBV5-1 and TRBJ2-2; D is perhaps TRBD1 or TRBD2 (5 bases each). The V gene lost 4 bases and the J gene lost 4 bases, with 17 bases spanning the gap. The CDR3 is made up of 16 amino acids. Per germline, CDR1 SGHRS and CDR2 YFSETQ.

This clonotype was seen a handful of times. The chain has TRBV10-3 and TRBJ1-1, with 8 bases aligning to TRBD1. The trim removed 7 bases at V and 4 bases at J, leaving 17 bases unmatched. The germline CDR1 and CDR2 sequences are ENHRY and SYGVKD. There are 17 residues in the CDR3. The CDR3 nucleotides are TGTGCCATCATCCCGAACCCAGGGGGCATAGTTCCCACTGAAGCTTTCTTT. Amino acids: CAIIPNPGGIVPTEAFF.

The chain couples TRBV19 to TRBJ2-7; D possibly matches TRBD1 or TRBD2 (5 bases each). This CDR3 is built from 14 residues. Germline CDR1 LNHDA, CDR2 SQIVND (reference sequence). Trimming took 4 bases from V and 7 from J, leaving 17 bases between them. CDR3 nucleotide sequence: TGTGCCAGTAGTAATCCGGGACCCCTGGGAGAGCAGTACTTC. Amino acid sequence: CASSNPGPLGEQYF.

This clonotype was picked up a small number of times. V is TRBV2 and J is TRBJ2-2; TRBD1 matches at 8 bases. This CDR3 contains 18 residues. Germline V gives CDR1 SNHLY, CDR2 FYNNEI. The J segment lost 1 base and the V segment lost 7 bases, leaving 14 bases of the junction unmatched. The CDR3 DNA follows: TGTGCCAGCACCTCTCTAACTGCAGGGGGCTTGAACACCGGGGAGCTGTTTTTT. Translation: CASTSLTAGGLNTGELFF.

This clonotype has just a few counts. CDR3 loop: CASSRDALTDTQYF. CDR3 coding DNA: TGCGCCAGCAGCAGGGACGCACTCACAGATACGCAGTATTTT. The chain joins TRBV5-1 to TRBJ2-3; D is tentatively TRBD1 or TRBD2 (5 bases each). Germline V lookup: CDR1 SGHRS, CDR2 YFSETQ. The germline V and J ends were trimmed by 4 bases and 2 bases, with 11 bases remaining between them. The CDR3 has 14 residues.

CDR3 protein: CASSRERERQFF. In DNA, the CDR3 is TGTGCCAGCAGCCGAGAGCGGGAGAGGCAGTTCTTC. This chain uses TRBV7-3 with TRBJ2-1; TRBD2 agrees at 8 bases. V trimming: 5 bases; J trimming: 12 bases; junction bases outside the gene matches: 6. Germline CDR1 and CDR2: SGHTA and FQGTGA. The CDR3 has 12 amino acids.

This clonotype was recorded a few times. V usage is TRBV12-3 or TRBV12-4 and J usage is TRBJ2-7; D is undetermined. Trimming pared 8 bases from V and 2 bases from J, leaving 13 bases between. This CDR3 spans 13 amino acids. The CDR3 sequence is CASASFRTYEQYF. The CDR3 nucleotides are TGTGCCAGCGCAAGTTTCCGGACCTACGAGCAGTACTTC.

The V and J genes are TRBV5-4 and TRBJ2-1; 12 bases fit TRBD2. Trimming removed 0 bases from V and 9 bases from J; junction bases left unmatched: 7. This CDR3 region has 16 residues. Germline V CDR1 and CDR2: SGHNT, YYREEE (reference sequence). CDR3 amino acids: CASSLGGLAGGGEQFF. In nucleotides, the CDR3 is TGTGCCAGCAGCTTGGGGGGCCTAGCGGGAGGGGGTGAGCAGTTCTTC.

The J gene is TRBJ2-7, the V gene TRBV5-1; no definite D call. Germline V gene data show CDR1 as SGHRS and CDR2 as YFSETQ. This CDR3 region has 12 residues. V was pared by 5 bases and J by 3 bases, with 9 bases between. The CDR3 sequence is CASRDLDYEQYF. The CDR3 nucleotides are TGCGCCAGCAGGGACCTGGACTACGAGCAGTACTTC.

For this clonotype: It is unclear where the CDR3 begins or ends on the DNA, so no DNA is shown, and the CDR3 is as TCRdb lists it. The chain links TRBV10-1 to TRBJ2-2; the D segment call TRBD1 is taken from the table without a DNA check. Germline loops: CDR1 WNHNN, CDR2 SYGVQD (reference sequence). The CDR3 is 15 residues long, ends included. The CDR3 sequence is CASSEGTQTPGSCFF.

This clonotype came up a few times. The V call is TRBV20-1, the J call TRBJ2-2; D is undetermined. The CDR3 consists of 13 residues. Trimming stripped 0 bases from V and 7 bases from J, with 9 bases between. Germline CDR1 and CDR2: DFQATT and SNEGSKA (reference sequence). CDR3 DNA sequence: TGCAGTGCTAGAGATGCGGTAATCGGGGAGCTGTTTTTT. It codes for CSARDAVIGELFF.

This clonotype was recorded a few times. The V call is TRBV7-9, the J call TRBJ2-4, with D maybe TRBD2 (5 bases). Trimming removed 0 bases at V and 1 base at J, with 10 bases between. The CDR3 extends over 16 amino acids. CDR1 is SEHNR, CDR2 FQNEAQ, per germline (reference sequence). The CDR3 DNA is TGTGCCAGCAGCTTAGCTGGCGGGTGGGCCAAAAACATTCAGTACTTC. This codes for CASSLAGGWAKNIQYF.

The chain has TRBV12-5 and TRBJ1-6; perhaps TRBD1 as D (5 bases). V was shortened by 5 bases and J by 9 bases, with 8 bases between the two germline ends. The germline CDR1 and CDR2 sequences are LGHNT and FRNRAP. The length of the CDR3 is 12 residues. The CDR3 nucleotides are TGTGCTAGTGGTGGGACCTCTTCACCCCTCCACTTT. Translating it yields CASGGTSSPLHF.

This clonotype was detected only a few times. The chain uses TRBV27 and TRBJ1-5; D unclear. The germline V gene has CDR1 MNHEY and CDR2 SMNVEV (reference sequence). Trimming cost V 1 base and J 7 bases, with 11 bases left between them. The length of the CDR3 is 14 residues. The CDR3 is CASSLLGFGQPQHF. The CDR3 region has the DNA TGTGCCAGCAGTTTATTAGGGTTTGGGCAGCCCCAGCATTTT.

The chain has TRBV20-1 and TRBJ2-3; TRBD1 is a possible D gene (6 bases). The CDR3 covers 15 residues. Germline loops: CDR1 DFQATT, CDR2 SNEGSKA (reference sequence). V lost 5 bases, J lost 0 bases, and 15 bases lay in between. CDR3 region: CSAVQGRASTDTQYF. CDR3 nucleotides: TGCAGTGCTGTACAGGGAAGAGCTAGCACAGATACGCAGTATTTT.

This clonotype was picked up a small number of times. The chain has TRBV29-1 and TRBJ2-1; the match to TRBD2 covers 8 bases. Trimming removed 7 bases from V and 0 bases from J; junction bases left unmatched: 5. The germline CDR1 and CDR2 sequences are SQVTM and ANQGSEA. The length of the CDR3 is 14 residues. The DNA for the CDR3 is TGCAGCGGTGTAGCGGGGAACTCCTACAATGAGCAGTTCTTC. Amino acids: CSGVAGNSYNEQFF.

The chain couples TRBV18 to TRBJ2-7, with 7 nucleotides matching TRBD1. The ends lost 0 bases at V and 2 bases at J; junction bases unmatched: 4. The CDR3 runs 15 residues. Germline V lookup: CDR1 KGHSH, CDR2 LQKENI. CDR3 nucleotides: TGTGCCAGCTCACCACCGGGGACAGCCACCTACGAGCAGTACTTC. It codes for CASSPPGTATYEQYF.

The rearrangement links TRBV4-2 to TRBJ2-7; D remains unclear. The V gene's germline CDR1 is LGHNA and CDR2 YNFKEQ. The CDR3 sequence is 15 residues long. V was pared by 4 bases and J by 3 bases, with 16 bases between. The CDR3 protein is CASSPHGPPGYEQYF. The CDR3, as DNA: TGTGCCAGCAGCCCCCACGGCCCGCCGGGCTACGAGCAGTACTTC.

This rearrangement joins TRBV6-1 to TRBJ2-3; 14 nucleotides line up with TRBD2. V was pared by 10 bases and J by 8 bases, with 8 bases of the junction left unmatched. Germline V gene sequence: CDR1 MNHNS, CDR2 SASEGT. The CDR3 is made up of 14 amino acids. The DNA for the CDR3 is TGTGCCACCGGGACTAGCGGGAGCAAGCGTACGCAGTATTTT. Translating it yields CATGTSGSKRTQYF.

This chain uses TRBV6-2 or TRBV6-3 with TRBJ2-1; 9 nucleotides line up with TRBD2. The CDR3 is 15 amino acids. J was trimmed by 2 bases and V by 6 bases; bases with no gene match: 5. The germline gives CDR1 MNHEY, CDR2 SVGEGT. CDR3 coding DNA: TGTGCCAGCAGGGCTAGCGGGGTCGCCTACAATGAGCAGTTCTTC. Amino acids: CASRASGVAYNEQFF.